This TCR beta chain was found in a study of OX40 agonist ivuxolimab in advanced cancers. Clones were read by immunoSEQ multiplex PCR, and TCRdb kept only the in-frame ones, dropping some. The sample shows 35,000 to 40,000 clones, 75% to 90% of them seen only once. The CDR3 is made up of 16 amino acids. Germline assignment: CDR1 SGHAT and CDR2 FQNNGV. Trimming stripped 0 bases from V and 1 base from J, with 13 bases between. The chain has TRBV11-2 and TRBJ2-7, with D uncertain. The clonotype originates from an adult with an advanced solid tumor such as melanoma, head and neck, liver or kidney cancer. The material sequenced was CD4+ or CD8+ T cells sorted from blood, taken in a trial of the OX40 agonist ivuxolimab. CDR3 sequence reads: CASSLDSGRLSYEQYF. The CDR3 DNA sequence: TGTGCCAGCAGCTTAGATTCGGGTCGGCTATCCTACGAGCAGTACTTC.